The 15 T cell receptor beta chains below were found in one sample sequenced in a study of T-cell reconstitution after alpha-beta-depleted transplantation in children. Library preparation (for TCRbeta) was performed with unique molecular identifiers. TCRdb reanalysed the PCR reads using MiXCR and keeps one entry per CDR3 protein. Among hundreds of thousands of distinct CDR3 sequences listed, 9.5% to 10% were seen once. The specimen was PBMCs from the stem cell graft donor, collected from the stem cell graft. The receptors shown here come from a human donor who donated a stem cell graft to a child with SCID.

This clonotype was seen only a few times. V is TRBV27 and J is TRBJ2-2, with TRBD1 matching over 11 bases. Germline assignment: CDR1 MNHEY and CDR2 SMNVEV (reference sequence). The CDR3 runs 17 residues. V gave up 3 bases and J gave up 8 bases; unmatched junction bases: 11. This chain's CDR3 is CASSFVGTGGHLGELFF. CDR3 DNA sequence: TGTGCCAGCAGTTTCGTTGGGACAGGGGGTCACTTGGGGGAGCTGTTTTTT.

This clonotype appeared many times. Here the CDR3 DNA reads TGTGCCAGCAGTTACACGAGCTCTGGGGCCAACGTCCTGACTTTC. Amino acid sequence: CASSYTSSGANVLTF. This chain uses TRBV6-2 or TRBV6-3 with TRBJ2-6, with D unresolved. The CDR3 totals 15 residues. Trimming shortened V by 2 bases and J by 0 bases, and 5 bases separated the two germline ends. The germline V gene has CDR1 MNHEY and CDR2 SVGEGT.

This rearrangement joins TRBV7-9 to TRBJ2-5, with D perhaps matching TRBD1 (5 bases). Trimming took 0 bases from V and 3 from J, leaving 8 bases between them. The CDR3 is 14 amino acids. Germline values: CDR1 SEHNR, CDR2 FQNEAQ (reference sequence). The CDR3: CASSLALGEETQYF. The CDR3 DNA sequence: TGTGCCAGCAGCTTAGCGCTAGGGGAAGAGACCCAGTACTTC.

There are a few counts of this clonotype. The V gene is TRBV7-9, the J gene TRBJ1-1; possibly TRBD1 for D (6 bases). Germline V CDR1 and CDR2: SEHNR, FQNEAQ (reference sequence). The ends were cut back, 4 bases at V and 8 bases at J, with 14 bases in the middle. The CDR3 sequence is 13 residues long. DNA of the CDR3: TGTGCCAGCAGCTCCTTAACAGGGAGCGAAGCTTTCTTT. Protein: CASSSLTGSEAFF.

Many counts were recorded for this clonotype. The rearrangement links TRBV11-1 to TRBJ2-5; D gene unclear. Germline V lookup: CDR1 SGHAT, CDR2 FQDESV (reference sequence). The V gene lost 5 bases and the J gene lost 5 bases, with 9 bases spanning the gap. The CDR3 contains 12 residues. The chain's CDR3 is CASSRQAETQYF. CDR3 coding DNA: TGTGCCAGCAGCCGGCAGGCGGAGACCCAGTACTTC.

The sample holds a few counts of this clonotype. V gene TRBV7-2 combines with J gene TRBJ2-7; TRBD1 matches 9 bases. Germline lookup yields CDR1 SGHTA and CDR2 FQGNSA. This CDR3 region has 15 residues. V gave up 7 bases and J gave up 2 bases; unmatched junction bases: 9. CDR3 in amino acids: CASNSAGTGPYEQYF. In DNA, the CDR3 is TGTGCCAGCAACTCTGCCGGGACAGGGCCCTACGAGCAGTACTTC.

Worth noting for this clonotype: It is unclear where the CDR3 begins or ends on the DNA, so no DNA is shown, and the CDR3 is as TCRdb lists it. The chain employs TRBV6-8 and TRBJ2-2. CDR1 is MNHGY, CDR2 SAAAGT, per germline. The CDR3 extends over 14 residues, inclusive of both ends. This CDR3 reads CASEDGGAPGSCFF.

This clonotype showed up many times. The chain is built from TRBV5-1 and TRBJ2-1; D possibly corresponds to TRBD2 (6 bases). Germline V gives CDR1 SGHRS, CDR2 YFSETQ. Trimming pared 3 bases from V and 10 bases from J, leaving 20 bases between. The CDR3 is 15 residues long. The DNA for the CDR3 is TGCGCCAGCAGCTCTACGGCGGGGCGTTCCAAAGAGCAGTTCTTC. Residues: CASSSTAGRSKEQFF.

Only a few counts were recorded for this clonotype. V and J are TRBV3-1 and TRBJ2-5; 7 nucleotides line up with TRBD2. The CDR3 loop spans 14 amino acids. In germline, CDR1 is LGHDT, CDR2 YNNKEL (reference sequence). V shed 3 bases, J shed 7 bases, and the junction held 8 bases outside the gene matches. The CDR3 coding sequence is TGTGCCAGCAGCCAGGGTCTAGCGGCTGGGACCCAGTACTTC. Amino acid sequence: CASSQGLAAGTQYF.

On this clonotype: This clone may be a read error of a much larger clone one base away. The chain couples TRBV5-1 to TRBJ2-3, with D possibly TRBD1 on 5 matching bases. Deletions cut 1 base from V and 2 bases from J, with 8 bases between. This CDR3 has 14 residues. Per germline, CDR1 SGHRS and CDR2 YFSETQ. The CDR3 DNA follows: TGCGCCAGCAGCTTGCAGGACAACACAGATACGCAGTATTTT. Protein: CASSLQDNTDTQYF.

This clonotype was seen a handful of times. The chain links TRBV3-1 to TRBJ1-4; possibly TRBD1 for D (6 bases). The CDR3 extends over 15 amino acids. The V and J ends lost 0 bases and 8 bases respectively, with 13 bases between them. CDR1 is LGHDT, CDR2 YNNKEL, per germline (reference sequence). CDR3 sequence: CASSQDPTGGEKLFF. The DNA for the CDR3 is TGTGCCAGCAGCCAAGACCCAACGGGGGGCGAAAAACTGTTTTTT.

This clonotype was counted at least ten times. V gene TRBV12-3 or TRBV12-4 combines with J gene TRBJ2-7; D ambiguous. This CDR3 comprises 13 residues. The V end was cut by 4 bases, the J end by 3 bases, with 10 bases between. The CDR3 loop reads CASSSLNYYEQYF. The CDR3 DNA reads as TGTGCCAGCAGTTCCTTAAATTACTACGAGCAGTACTTC.

This chain links TRBV12-3 or TRBV12-4 with TRBJ1-3, with 9 bases aligning to TRBD1. V lost 8 bases, J lost 7 bases, and 6 bases stayed unmatched. This CDR3 region has 13 residues. This chain's CDR3 is CASGTGHGNTIYF. For the CDR3, the DNA is TGTGCCAGCGGGACAGGGCACGGTAACACCATATATTTT.

V gene TRBV5-1 combines with J gene TRBJ1-1; TRBD1 matches 7 bases. The CDR3 is 15 residues long. V gave up 4 bases and J gave up 4 bases; unmatched junction bases: 10. Germline V gives CDR1 SGHRS, CDR2 YFSETQ. The CDR3 loop is CASSPTTGATTEAFF. The CDR3 DNA is TGCGCCAGCAGCCCCACCACAGGGGCGACCACTGAAGCTTTCTTT. Complete variable domain (other parts from reference TRBV5-1 and TRBJ1-1): KAGVTQTPRYLIKTRGQQVTLSCSPISGHRSVSWYQQTPGQGLQFLFEYFSETQRNKGNFPGRFSGRQFSNSRSEMNVSTLELGDSALYLCASSPTTGATTEAFFGQGTRLTVV.

V gene TRBV20-1 combines with J gene TRBJ2-1; 10 nucleotides match TRBD2. The V segment lost 3 bases and the J segment 0 bases; nucleotides outside the gene matches: 11. This CDR3 region has 18 residues. CDR1 and CDR2 (germline): DFQATT, SNEGSKA (reference sequence). CDR3 sequence reads: CSARGLAGVLPSYNEQFF. In DNA form, the CDR3 reads TGCAGTGCTAGGGGGCTAGCGGGGGTTCTTCCCTCCTACAATGAGCAGTTCTTC.